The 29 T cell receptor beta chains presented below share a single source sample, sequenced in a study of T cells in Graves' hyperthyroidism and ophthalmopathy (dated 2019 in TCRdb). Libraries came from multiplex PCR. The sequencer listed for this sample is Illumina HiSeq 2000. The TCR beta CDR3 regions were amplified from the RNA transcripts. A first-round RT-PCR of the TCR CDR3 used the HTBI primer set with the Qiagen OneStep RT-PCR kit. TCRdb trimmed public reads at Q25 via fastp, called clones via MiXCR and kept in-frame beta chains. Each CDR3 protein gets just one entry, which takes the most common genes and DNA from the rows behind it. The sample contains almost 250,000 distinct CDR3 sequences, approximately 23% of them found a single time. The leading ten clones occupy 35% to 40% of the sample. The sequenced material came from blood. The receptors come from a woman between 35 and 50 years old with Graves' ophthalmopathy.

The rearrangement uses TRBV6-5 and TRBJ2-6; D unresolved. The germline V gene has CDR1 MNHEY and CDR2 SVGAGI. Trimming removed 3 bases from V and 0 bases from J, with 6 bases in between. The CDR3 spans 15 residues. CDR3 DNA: TGTGCCAGCAGTTATGACAACTCTGGGGCCAACGTCCTGACTTTC. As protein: CASSYDNSGANVLTF.

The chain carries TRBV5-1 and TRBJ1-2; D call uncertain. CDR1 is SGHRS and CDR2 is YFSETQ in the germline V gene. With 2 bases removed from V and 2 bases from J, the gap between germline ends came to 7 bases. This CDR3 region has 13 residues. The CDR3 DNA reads TGCGCCAGCAGCTTACGGGAAAACTATGGCTACACCTTC. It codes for CASSLRENYGYTF.

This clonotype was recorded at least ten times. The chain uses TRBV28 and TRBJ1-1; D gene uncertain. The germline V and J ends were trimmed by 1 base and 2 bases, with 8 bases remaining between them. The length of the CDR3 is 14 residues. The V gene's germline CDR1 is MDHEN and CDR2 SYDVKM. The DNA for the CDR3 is TGTGCCAGCAGTTTATTGAGGGATAACACTGAAGCTTTCTTT. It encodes CASSLLRDNTEAFF.

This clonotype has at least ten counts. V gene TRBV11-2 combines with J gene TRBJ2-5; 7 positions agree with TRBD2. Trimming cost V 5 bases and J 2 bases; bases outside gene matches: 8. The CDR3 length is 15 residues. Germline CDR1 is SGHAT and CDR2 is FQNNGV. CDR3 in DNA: TGTGCCAGCAGCCTTCAGACTAGCCTACAAGAGACCCAGTACTTC. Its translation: CASSLQTSLQETQYF.

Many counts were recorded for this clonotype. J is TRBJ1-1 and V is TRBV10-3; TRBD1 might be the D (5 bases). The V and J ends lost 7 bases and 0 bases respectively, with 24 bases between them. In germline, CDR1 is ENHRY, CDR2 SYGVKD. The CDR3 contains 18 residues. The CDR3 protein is CAITPNGGGAGMNTEAFF. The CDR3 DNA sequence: TGTGCCATCACTCCGAACGGGGGGGGAGCAGGTATGAACACTGAAGCTTTCTTT.

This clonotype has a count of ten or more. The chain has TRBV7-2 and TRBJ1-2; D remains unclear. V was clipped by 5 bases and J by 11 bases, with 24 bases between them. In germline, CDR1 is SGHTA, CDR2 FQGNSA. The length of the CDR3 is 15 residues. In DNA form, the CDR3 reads TGTGCCAGCAGCAAAAACGGTCTGGACCCTAGGTGGTACACCTTC. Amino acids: CASSKNGLDPRWYTF.

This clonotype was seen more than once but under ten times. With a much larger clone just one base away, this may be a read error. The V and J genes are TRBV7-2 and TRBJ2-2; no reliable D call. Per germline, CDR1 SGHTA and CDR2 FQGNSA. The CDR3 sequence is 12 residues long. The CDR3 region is CASRPITWELFF. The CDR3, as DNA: TGTGCCAGTAGACCAATCACCTGGGAGCTGTTTTTT.

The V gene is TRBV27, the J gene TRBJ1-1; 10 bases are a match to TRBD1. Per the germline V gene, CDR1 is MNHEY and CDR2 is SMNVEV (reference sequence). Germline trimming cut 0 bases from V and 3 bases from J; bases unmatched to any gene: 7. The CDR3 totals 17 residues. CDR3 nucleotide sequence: TGTGCCAGCAGTTTATCTCGGACAGGGGGGGATTACACTGAAGCTTTCTTT. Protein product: CASSLSRTGGDYTEAFF.

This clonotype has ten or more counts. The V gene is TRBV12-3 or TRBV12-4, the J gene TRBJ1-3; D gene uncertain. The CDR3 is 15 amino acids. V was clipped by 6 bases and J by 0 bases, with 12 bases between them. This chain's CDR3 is CASSLTPNSGNTIYF. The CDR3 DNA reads TGTGCCAGCAGCTTAACTCCGAACTCTGGAAACACCATATATTTT.

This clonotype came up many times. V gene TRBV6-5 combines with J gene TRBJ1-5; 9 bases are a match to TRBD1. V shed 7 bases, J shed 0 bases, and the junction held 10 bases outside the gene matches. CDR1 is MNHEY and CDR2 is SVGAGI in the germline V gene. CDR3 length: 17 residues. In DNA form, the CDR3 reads TGTGCCAGCAAGGGGACAGGGAGTACCTATAGCAATCAGCCCCAGCATTTT. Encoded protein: CASKGTGSTYSNQPQHF.

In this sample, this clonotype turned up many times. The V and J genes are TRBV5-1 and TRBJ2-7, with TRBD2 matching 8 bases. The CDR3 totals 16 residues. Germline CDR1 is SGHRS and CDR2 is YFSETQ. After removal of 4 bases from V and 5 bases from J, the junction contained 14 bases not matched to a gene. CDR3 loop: CASSPSSAGVRNEQYF. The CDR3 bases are TGCGCCAGCAGCCCCTCATCAGCGGGAGTGAGGAACGAGCAGTACTTC. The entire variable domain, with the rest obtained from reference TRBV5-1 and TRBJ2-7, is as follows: KAGVTQTPRYLIKTRGQQVTLSCSPISGHRSVSWYQQTPGQGLQFLFEYFSETQRNKGNFPGRFSGRQFSNSRSEMNVSTLELGDSALYLCASSPSSAGVRNEQYFGPGTRLTVT.

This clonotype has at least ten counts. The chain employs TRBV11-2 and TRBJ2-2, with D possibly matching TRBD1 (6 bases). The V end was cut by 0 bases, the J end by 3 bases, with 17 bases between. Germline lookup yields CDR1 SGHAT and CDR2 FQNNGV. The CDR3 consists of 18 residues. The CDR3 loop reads CASSLDEARQAHTGELFF. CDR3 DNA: TGTGCCAGCAGCTTAGATGAGGCGAGACAGGCGCACACCGGGGAGCTGTTTTTT.

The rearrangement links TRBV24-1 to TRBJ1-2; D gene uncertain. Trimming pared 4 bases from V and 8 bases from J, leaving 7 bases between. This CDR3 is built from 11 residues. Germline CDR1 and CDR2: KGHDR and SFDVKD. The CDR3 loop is CATSDPRGYTF. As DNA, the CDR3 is TGTGCCACCAGTGACCCGAGGGGCTACACCTTC.

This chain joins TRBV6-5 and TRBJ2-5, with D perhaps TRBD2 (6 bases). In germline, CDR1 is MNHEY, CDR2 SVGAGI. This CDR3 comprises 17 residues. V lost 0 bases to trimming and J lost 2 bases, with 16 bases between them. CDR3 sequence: CASSYSRLVHGQETQYF. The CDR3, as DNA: TGTGCCAGCAGTTACTCGAGACTAGTTCATGGACAAGAGACCCAGTACTTC.

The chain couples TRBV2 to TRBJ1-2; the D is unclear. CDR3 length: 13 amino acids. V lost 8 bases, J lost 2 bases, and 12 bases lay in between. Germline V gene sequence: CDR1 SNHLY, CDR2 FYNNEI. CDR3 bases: TGTGCCAGCTCCGAAAAGAACAACTATGGCTACACCTTC. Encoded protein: CASSEKNNYGYTF.

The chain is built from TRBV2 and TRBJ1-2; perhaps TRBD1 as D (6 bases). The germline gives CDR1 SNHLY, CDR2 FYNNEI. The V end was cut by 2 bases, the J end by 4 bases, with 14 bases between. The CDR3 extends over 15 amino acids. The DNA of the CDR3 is TGTGCCAGCAGTGAACTGACGGGAGGGGGCTATGGCTACACCTTC. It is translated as CASSELTGGGYGYTF. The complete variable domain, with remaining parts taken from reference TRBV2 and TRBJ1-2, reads EPEVTQTPSHQVTQMGQEVILRCVPISNHLYFYWYRQILGQKVEFLVSFYNNEISEKSEIFDDQFSVERPDGSNFTLKIRSTKLEDSAMYFCASSELTGGGYGYTFGSGTRLTVV.

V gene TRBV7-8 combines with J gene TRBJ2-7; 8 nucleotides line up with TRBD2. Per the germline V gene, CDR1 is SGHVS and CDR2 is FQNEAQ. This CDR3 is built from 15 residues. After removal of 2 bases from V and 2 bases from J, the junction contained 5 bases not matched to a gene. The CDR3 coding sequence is TGTGCCAGCAGCTTAAGGACAGCGGGAGCCTACGAGCAGTACTTC. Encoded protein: CASSLRTAGAYEQYF.

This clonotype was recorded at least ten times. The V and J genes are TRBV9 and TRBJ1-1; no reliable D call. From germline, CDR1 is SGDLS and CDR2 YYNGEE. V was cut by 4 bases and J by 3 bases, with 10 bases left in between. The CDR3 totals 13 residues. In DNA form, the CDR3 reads TGTGCCAGCAGCATAGACGGGGACACTGAAGCTTTCTTT. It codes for CASSIDGDTEAFF.

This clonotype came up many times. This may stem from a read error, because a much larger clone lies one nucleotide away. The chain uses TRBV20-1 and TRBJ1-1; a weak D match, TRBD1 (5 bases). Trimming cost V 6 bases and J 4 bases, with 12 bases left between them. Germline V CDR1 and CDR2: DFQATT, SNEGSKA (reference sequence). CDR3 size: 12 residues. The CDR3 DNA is TGCAGTGCCAAACAGGATGGCACTGAAGCTTTCTTT. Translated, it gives CSAKQDGTEAFF.

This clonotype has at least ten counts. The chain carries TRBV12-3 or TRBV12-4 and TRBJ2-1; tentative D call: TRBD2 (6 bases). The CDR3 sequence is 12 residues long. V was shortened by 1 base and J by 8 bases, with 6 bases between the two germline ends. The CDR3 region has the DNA TGTGCCAGCAGTTTAGTAGCGGATGAGCAGTTCTTC. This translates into CASSLVADEQFF.

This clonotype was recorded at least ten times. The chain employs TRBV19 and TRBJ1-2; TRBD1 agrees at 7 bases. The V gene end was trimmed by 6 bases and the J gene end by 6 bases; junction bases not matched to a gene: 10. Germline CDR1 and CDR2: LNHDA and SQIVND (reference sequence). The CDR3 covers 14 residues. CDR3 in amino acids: CASRTRGGADGYTF. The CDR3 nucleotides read TGTGCCAGTAGGACCCGAGGGGGCGCGGATGGCTACACCTTC. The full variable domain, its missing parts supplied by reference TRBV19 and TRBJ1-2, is DGGITQSPKYLFRKEGQNVTLSCEQNLNHDAMYWYRQDPGQGLRLIYYSQIVNDFQKGDIAEGYSVSREKKESFPLTVTSAQKNPTAFYLCASRTRGGADGYTFGSGTRLTVV.

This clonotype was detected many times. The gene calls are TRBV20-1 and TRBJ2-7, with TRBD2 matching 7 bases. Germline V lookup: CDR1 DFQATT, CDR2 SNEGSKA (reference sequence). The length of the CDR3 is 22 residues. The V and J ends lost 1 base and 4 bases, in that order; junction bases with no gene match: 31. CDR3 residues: CSARVRGGLLSSGRPKTYEQYF. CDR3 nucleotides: TGCAGTGCTAGAGTTCGGGGTGGACTGCTGTCTAGCGGAAGACCTAAAACTTACGAGCAGTACTTC.

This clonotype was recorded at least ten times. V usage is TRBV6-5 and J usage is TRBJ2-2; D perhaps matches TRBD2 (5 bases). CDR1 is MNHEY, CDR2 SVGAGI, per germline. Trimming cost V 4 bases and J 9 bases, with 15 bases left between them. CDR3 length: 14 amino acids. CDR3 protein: CASSSQIANRELFF. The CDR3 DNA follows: TGTGCCAGCAGTTCACAAATAGCGAACCGGGAGCTGTTTTTT.

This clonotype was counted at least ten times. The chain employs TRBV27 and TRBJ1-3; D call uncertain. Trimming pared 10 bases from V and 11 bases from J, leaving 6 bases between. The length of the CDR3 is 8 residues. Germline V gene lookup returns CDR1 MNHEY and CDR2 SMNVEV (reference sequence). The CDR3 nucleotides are TGTGCCACCTTCCCCATATATTTT. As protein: CATFPIYF.

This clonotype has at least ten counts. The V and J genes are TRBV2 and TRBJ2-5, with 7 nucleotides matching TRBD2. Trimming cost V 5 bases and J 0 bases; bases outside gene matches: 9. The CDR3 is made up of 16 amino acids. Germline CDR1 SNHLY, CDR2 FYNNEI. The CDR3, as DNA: TGTGCCAGCAGTACTCCGTCACTAGCGCACCAAGAGACCCAGTACTTC. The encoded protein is CASSTPSLAHQETQYF.

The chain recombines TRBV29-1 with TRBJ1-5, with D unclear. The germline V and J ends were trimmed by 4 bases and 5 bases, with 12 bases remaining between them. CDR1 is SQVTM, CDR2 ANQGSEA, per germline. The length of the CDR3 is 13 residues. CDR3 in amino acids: CSVGVGVHQPQHF. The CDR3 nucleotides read TGCAGCGTTGGGGTTGGGGTCCATCAGCCCCAGCATTTT.

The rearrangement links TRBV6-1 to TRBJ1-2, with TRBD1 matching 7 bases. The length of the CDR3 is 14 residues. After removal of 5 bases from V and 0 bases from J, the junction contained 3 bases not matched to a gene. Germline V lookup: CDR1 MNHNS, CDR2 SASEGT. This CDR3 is CASSRQGPNYGYTF. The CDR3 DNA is TGTGCCAGCAGTCGACAGGGACCTAACTATGGCTACACCTTC.

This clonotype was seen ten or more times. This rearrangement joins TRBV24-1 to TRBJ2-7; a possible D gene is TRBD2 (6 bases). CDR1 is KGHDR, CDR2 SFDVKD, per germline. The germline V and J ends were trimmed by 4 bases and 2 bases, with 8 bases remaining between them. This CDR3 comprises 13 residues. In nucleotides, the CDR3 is TGTGCCACCAGTGAGGGGGGAACCTACGAGCAGTACTTC. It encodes CATSEGGTYEQYF.

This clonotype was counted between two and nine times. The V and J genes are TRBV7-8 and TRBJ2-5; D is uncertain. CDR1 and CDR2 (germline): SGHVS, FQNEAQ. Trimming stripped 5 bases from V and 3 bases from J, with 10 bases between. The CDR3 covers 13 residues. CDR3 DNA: TGTGCCAGCAGCGTTCGACTGAAAGAGACCCAGTACTTC. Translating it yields CASSVRLKETQYF.